The entry below gives a single T cell receptor (beta chain) sequence along with its context. The antigen is not known. The CDR3 length is 15 residues. CDR1 and CDR2 from the germline V gene are LGHNA and YNFKEQ. V was trimmed by 0 bases and J by 0 bases, leaving 9 bases between them. The data belong to a study of CD8 T cells in ankylosing spondylitis. The TCR beta libraries were generated through quantitative 5'-RACE incorporating molecular barcodes. Via MiXCR, TCRdb re-called the 5' RACE reads, giving one row per CDR3 protein. This table holds 250,000 or so distinct CDR3 sequences, 24% found once. Whole-study results and caveats: With a CD8+ phenotype, disease-linked clones were relatively rare in peripheral blood. Enrichment of disease-linked clones was reportedly significant in matched ankylosing spondylitis synovial fluid. Apparently characteristic of ankylosing spondylitis blood was a TCR beta motif (fewer than ten highly homologous variants).

The sample taken for sequencing was blood, either unsorted or a sorted T cell fraction (not recorded which). This chain joins TRBV4-2 and TRBJ2-7; D uncertain. This receptor was taken from a male donor with ankylosing spondylitis or in good health (not recorded which). CDR3 nucleotides: TGTGCCAGCAGCCAAGATCCAGTCAACTCCTACGAGCAGTACTTC. Translating gives CASSQDPVNSYEQYF.